The rows below give T cell receptor beta chains drawn from one sample of a study of response to subunit inactivated influenza vaccine. TCRdb recomputed calls from the RT-PCR reads with MiXCR, one row per CDR3 protein. The profile shows hundreds of thousands of distinct CDR3 sequences, 20% to 25% of them singletons. The sequenced sample was PBMCs from blood, obtained approximately 20 months after vaccination. The origin of the receptors is a man between 50 and 75 years old who received an inactivated influenza vaccine. CDR3s include the opening cysteine and the closing phenylalanine or tryptophan. The D gene is left open where the match is weak. Only some rows state a clone size, as once, few, many or a class for expanded clones.

j_call v_call d_call clone_size cdr3_nt cdr3_aa
TRBJ1-2 TRBV23-1 - - TGCGCCAGCCATATAAGGGGGTTTGAATATGGCTACACCTTC CASHIRGFEYGYTF
TRBJ1-2 TRBV6-2/TRBV6-3 TRBD1 - TGTGCCAGCAGCAAAGACAGGGCCCAGCGTGGCTACACCTTC CASSKDRAQRGYTF
TRBJ1-4 TRBV15 - few TGTGCCACCAGCAGAGACAGTAAAGGGCATGAAAAACTGTTTTTT CATSRDSKGHEKLFF
TRBJ1-2 TRBV29-1 TRBD1 many TGCAGCGTTGGGACAGGGGATGGCTATGGCTACACCTTC CSVGTGDGYGYTF
TRBJ1-2 TRBV4-2 TRBD1 - TGTGCCAGCAGCGGACAGGGGGCGTCAGTCAGTAGCTACACCTTC CASSGQGASVSSYTF
TRBJ1-2 TRBV6-2/TRBV6-3 - - TGTGCCAGCAGTTACAACGGCGAGTTCCACGGCTACACCTTC CASSYNGEFHGYTF
TRBJ2-2 TRBV12-3/TRBV12-4 - - TGTGCCAGCAGCCGACAGGACTTCTTGAACACCGGGGAGCTGTTTTTT CASSRQDFLNTGELFF
TRBJ2-7 TRBV28 TRBD2 once TGTGCCAGCAGTCCAGTAGGGGAGGGACTCGAGCAGTACTTC CASSPVGEGLEQYF
TRBJ2-6 TRBV11-1 - - TGTGCCAGCAGCTTAAAGTCGAGGGACTCCTCTTCTGGGGCCAACGTCCTGACTTTC CASSLKSRDSSSGANVLTF
TRBJ2-2 TRBV10-3 - - TGTGCCATCAGTGAGTCTAGCGGTGACACCGGGGAGCTGTTTTTT CAISESSGDTGELFF
TRBJ2-7 TRBV5-1 TRBD2 - TGCGCCAGCAGCTTGGCTAGCGGGCACGAGCAGTACTTC CASSLASGHEQYF
TRBJ1-6 TRBV6-5 TRBD1 - TGTGCCAGCAGTTACGGGCAGGGGGCCTCCAATTCACCCCTCCACTTT CASSYGQGASNSPLHF
TRBJ2-1 TRBV27 TRBD2 - TGTGCCAGCAGTATAGCGGGAGGGCGCTATGAGCAGTTCTTC CASSIAGGRYEQFF
TRBJ2-7 TRBV12-3/TRBV12-4 TRBD1 few TGTGCCAGCAGTCGGGACAGCACCTACGAGCAGTACTTC CASSRDSTYEQYF
TRBJ1-2 TRBV12-3/TRBV12-4 TRBD1 few TGTGCCAGCAAACGGGACAGGGTCGCTTATGGCTACACCTTC CASKRDRVAYGYTF
TRBJ1-5 TRBV18 - - TGTGCCAGCTCGGCCGGGTCAGACAATCAGCCCCAGCATTTT CASSAGSDNQPQHF
TRBJ2-3 TRBV5-1 - once TGCGCCAGCAGCTCAACTTCCTCAGATACGCAGTATTTT CASSSTSSDTQYF
TRBJ2-7 TRBV5-1 TRBD1 - TGCGCCAGCAGCACCGGACAGGGAATCGAGCAGTACTTC CASSTGQGIEQYF
TRBJ1-2 TRBV11-2 - few TGTGCCAGCAGCCAAACCGACGGGGGGGGCTATGGCTACACCTTC CASSQTDGGGYGYTF
TRBJ1-2 TRBV7-6 - few TGTGCCAGCAGCCCTTGGTCATTCTTC CASSPWSFF
TRBJ2-3 TRBV5-1 - - TGCGCCAGCAGCCCCCCCACAGGGAACACAGATACGCAGTATTTT CASSPPTGNTDTQYF
TRBJ1-1 TRBV20-1 - few TGCAGTGCTAGAGTACGGGGGCCGATCACTGAAGCTTTCTTT CSARVRGPITEAFF
TRBJ1-5 TRBV20-1 - few TGCAGTGCCATACGACAGAGAGGGATCTATAGCAATCAGCCCCAGCATTTT CSAIRQRGIYSNQPQHF
TRBJ2-3 TRBV20-1 TRBD2 few TGCAGTGCTCTTAGCGGGGACACAGATACGCAGTATTTT CSALSGDTDTQYF
TRBJ2-7 TRBV4-3 - few TGCGCCAGCAGCCAAGATACCGAGGACAAGAGCTCCTACGAGCAGTACTTC CASSQDTEDKSSYEQYF
TRBJ2-3 TRBV12-3/TRBV12-4 - - TGTGCCAGCAGATTACGTAGGGGCCGGGATACGCAGTATTTT CASRLRRGRDTQYF
TRBJ2-7 TRBV4-1 TRBD2 - TGCGCCAGCAGCCAAACCCCGGGACTAGCGGGATACGAGCAGTACTTC CASSQTPGLAGYEQYF
TRBJ2-3 TRBV12-3/TRBV12-4 TRBD2 - TGTGCCAGCAGTACGTGGACTAGCGGGGGAGATACGCAGTATTTT CASSTWTSGGDTQYF
TRBJ2-3 TRBV12-3/TRBV12-4 TRBD2 - TGTGCCAGTAGTACTAGCGGGGGGCCAGATACGCAGTATTTT CASSTSGGPDTQYF
TRBJ2-3 TRBV7-9 - - TGTGCCAGCAGCCGACTGACAGTTAACACAGATACGCAGTATTTT CASSRLTVNTDTQYF
TRBJ1-4 TRBV4-2 TRBD1 - TGTGCCAGCAGCCCCAAATTTGACAGGGGCGGAGAAAAACTGTTTTTT CASSPKFDRGGEKLFF
TRBJ1-2 TRBV5-1 - many TGCGCCAGCAGCTATTCTTCGACGGAAACGAGGTACACCTTC CASSYSSTETRYTF
TRBJ1-2 TRBV5-1 - few TGCGCCAGCAGCTCCAATGATGACATTACCTATGGCTACACCTTC CASSSNDDITYGYTF
TRBJ2-4 TRBV12-3/TRBV12-4 TRBD1 few TGTGCCAGCAGCTCAACAGGGGTCAGAAACATTCAGTACTTC CASSSTGVRNIQYF
TRBJ1-6 TRBV7-6 TRBD1 few TGTGCCAGCAGCTGGGGACAGGAGGGGACTTCACCCCTCCACTTT CASSWGQEGTSPLHF
TRBJ2-1 TRBV4-2 - - TGTGCCAGCAGCCAAGACCGGGACTGGCAAGGTAATGAGCAGTTCTTC CASSQDRDWQGNEQFF
TRBJ2-2 TRBV4-3 - few TGCGCCAGCAGCCAGGACTACACCGGGGAGCTGTTTTTT CASSQDYTGELFF
TRBJ1-6 TRBV9 - - TGTGCCAGCAGCGTAGTGGGGGAAAATTCACCCCTCCACTTT CASSVVGENSPLHF
TRBJ2-7 TRBV10-3 TRBD2 few TGTGCCATCAGTGAATTGGAACTAGCGGGAGCGGGCGAGCAGTACTTC CAISELELAGAGEQYF
TRBJ2-7 TRBV3-1 - many TGTGCCAGCAGCCTAAGGATTGGGGACGAGCAGTACTTC CASSLRIGDEQYF